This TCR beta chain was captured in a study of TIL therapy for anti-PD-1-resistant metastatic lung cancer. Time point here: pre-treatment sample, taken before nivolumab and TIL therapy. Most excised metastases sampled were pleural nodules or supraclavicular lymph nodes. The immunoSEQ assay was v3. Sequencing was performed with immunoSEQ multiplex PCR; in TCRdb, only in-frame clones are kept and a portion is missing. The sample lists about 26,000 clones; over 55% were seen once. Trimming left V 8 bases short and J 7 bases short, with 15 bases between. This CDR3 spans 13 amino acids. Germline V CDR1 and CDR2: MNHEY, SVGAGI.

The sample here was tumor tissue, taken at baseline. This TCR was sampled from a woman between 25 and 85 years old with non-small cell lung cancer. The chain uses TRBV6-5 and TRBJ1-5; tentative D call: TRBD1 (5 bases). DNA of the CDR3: TGTGCCAGCTGTTTGGGGACTAGGCAGCCCCAGCATTTT. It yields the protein CASCLGTRQPQHF.